This T cell receptor beta chain was documented in a study of blood T cells in healthy people across ages. Study outcomes and limitations: Significant beta diversity loss was already apparent by age approximately 40, declining roughly linearly.

This clonotype showed up many times. As yet, its antigen is unknown. For the second PCR, which ran for 7 to 11 cycles, a sample-barcoded 5' primer and a J-beta primer mix were used. Each cDNA molecule was tagged by a template-switch adaptor that had 12 random nucleotides. Each CDR3 protein gets one entry after TCRdb re-called the 5' RACE reads with MiXCR. The sample records 700,000 or so distinct CDR3 sequences, 40% to 50% being singletons. The CDR3 has 11 amino acids. The V gene lost 8 bases and the J gene lost 3 bases, with 11 bases spanning the gap. CDR1 is SQVTM, CDR2 ANQGSEA, per germline. The sequenced material came from blood. The rearrangement joins TRBV29-1 to TRBJ2-7; possible D gene TRBD1, 6 bases. This TCR derives from an elderly man in good health. Here the CDR3 reads CSTMDSYEQYF. CDR3 coding DNA: TGCAGCACTATGGACAGCTACGAGCAGTACTTC.